Below, 17 T cell receptor beta chains from the same sample are listed, as sequenced in a study of blood T cell repertoires in COVID-19. Profiling relied on immunoSEQ multiplex PCR, and the TCRdb table lists in-frame clones only, not all of them. The sample lists 260,000 or so clones, roughly 81% occurring once. The sequenced sample was peripheral blood. The receptors were sampled from a woman aged 80 or over with COVID-19, enrolled during active disease.

This chain uses TRBV9 with TRBJ2-2; TRBD2 agrees at 12 bases. The CDR3 sequence is 20 residues long. The ends lost 3 bases at V and 1 base at J; junction bases unmatched: 13. Germline CDR1 and CDR2: SGDLS and YYNGEE. CDR3 in DNA: TGTGCCAGCAGCGCGCGTCCGACTAGCGGGAGTTTGAGGAACACCGGGGAGCTGTTTTTT. As protein: CASSARPTSGSLRNTGELFF.

This clone was seen ten or more times. The chain employs TRBV5-5 and TRBJ2-7, with D possibly being TRBD1 (6 bases). Looked up from germline, CDR1 is SGHKS and CDR2 is YYEKEE (reference sequence). The CDR3 length is 14 residues. The germline V and J ends were trimmed by 4 bases and 6 bases, with 17 bases remaining between them. DNA of the CDR3: TGTGCCAGCAGCCCGGGACCCACAGGGCGCGAGCAGTACTTC. This translates into CASSPGPTGREQYF.

V and J are TRBV2 and TRBJ2-3; 10 bases map to TRBD2. Germline lookup yields CDR1 SNHLY and CDR2 FYNNEI. The CDR3 has 17 amino acids. The J segment lost 2 bases and the V segment lost 3 bases, leaving 8 bases of the junction unmatched. The CDR3 DNA reads as TGTGCCAGCAGTGACTCCTTACTAGCGGGGAACACAGATACGCAGTATTTT. This sequence encodes CASSDSLLAGNTDTQYF.

Comments on this clone: Other nucleotide sequences from this sample produce the same CDR3. The chain has TRBV7-9 and TRBJ1-5; D remains unclear. Trimming took off 6 bases at V and 4 bases at J, with 7 bases between the two ends. In germline, CDR1 is SEHNR, CDR2 FQNEAQ (reference sequence). The CDR3 runs to 12 residues. CDR3 nucleotides: TGTGCCAGCAGTCCCGGGAATCAGCCCCAGCATTTT. It translates to CASSPGNQPQHF.

Only one count was recorded for this clone. The chain combines TRBV9 with TRBJ1-2, with D perhaps TRBD1 (6 bases). The CDR3 contains 15 residues. V was cut by 0 bases and J by 4 bases, with 13 bases left in between. Looked up from germline, CDR1 is SGDLS and CDR2 is YYNGEE. Here the CDR3 reads CASSVEGRGTYGYTF. The CDR3 bases are TGTGCCAGCAGCGTAGAGGGAAGGGGGACCTATGGCTACACCTTC.

The V gene is TRBV6-1, the J gene TRBJ2-3; TRBD1 aligns across 11 bases. Trimming at V came to 1 base and at J to 2 bases, leaving 2 bases not matched to a gene. Per germline, CDR1 MNHNS and CDR2 SASEGT. The CDR3 consists of 16 residues. CDR3 nucleotide sequence: TGTGCCAGCAGTGAAGGGACAGGGGGCCACACAGATACGCAGTATTTT. Translated: CASSEGTGGHTDTQYF.

The gene calls are TRBV9 and TRBJ2-2, with 9 nucleotides matching TRBD2. V lost 1 base, J lost 4 bases, and 14 bases stayed unmatched. Germline loops: CDR1 SGDLS, CDR2 YYNGEE. CDR3 length: 19 residues. The CDR3 DNA reads TGTGCCAGCAGCGTATATATGGGTTTTGAGCGGGGGGTCACCGGGGAGCTGTTTTTT. Protein product: CASSVYMGFERGVTGELFF.

The chain links TRBV7-9 to TRBJ1-4; maybe TRBD1 (5 bases). This CDR3 contains 15 residues. Germline CDR1 is SEHNR and CDR2 is FQNEAQ (reference sequence). V lost 3 bases to trimming and J lost 4 bases, with 12 bases between them. The CDR3 bases are TGTGCCAGCAGCTTGCGTGGGGGGATTAATGAAAAACTGTTTTTT. It encodes CASSLRGGINEKLFF.

V gene TRBV7-9 combines with J gene TRBJ2-1; D is possibly TRBD1 (5 bases). The CDR3 extends over 14 amino acids. V was clipped by 3 bases and J by 5 bases, with 11 bases between them. Germline V CDR1 and CDR2: SEHNR, FQNEAQ (reference sequence). The CDR3 region is CASSLGPVNNEQFF. The CDR3 DNA reads TGTGCCAGCAGCTTGGGGCCAGTGAACAATGAGCAGTTCTTC.

The rearrangement uses TRBV3-1 (or the pseudogene TRBV3-2) and TRBJ1-2; possible D gene TRBD1, 6 bases. The CDR3 has 16 amino acids. Germline CDR1 reads LGHDT; CDR2 reads YNNKEL (reference sequence). Trimming left V 3 bases short and J 4 bases short, with 18 bases between. The CDR3 nucleotides read TGTGCCAGCAGCCAGGTCGGGACACTAAGGGGCTATGGCTACACCTTC. As protein: CASSQVGTLRGYGYTF.

This chain links TRBV11-2 with TRBJ1-6; 9 bases line up with TRBD1. The CDR3 totals 15 residues. Germline CDR1 and CDR2: SGHAT and FQNNGV. The V and J ends lost 1 base and 7 bases, in that order; junction bases with no gene match: 2. The chain's CDR3 is CASSLGDRENSPLHF. The CDR3 region has the DNA TGTGCCAGCAGCTTAGGGGACAGGGAGAATTCACCCCTCCACTTT.

This chain uses TRBV5-6 with TRBJ1-3, with D hard to call. The ends were cut back, 2 bases at V and 4 bases at J, with 4 bases in the middle. The CDR3 is 12 amino acids. Germline CDR1 is SGHDT and CDR2 is YYEEEE. The CDR3 protein is CASSFLGNTIYF. Here the CDR3 DNA reads TGTGCCAGCAGCTTCTTGGGAAACACCATATATTTT.

The chain combines TRBV13 with TRBJ1-6; D is unclear. Germline V gene sequence: CDR1 PRHDT, CDR2 FYEKMQ (reference sequence). The CDR3 has 17 residues. V lost 2 bases and J 0 bases, leaving 11 bases between the germline ends. CDR3 residues: CASSLNLGSSYNSPLHF. CDR3 sequence (DNA): TGTGCCAGCAGCTTAAATCTGGGCAGCTCCTATAATTCACCCCTCCACTTT.

V gene TRBV5-3 combines with J gene TRBJ2-7; 7 bases agree with TRBD2. TRBV5-3 carries the ORF label, with uncertain function. The CDR3 has 14 residues. After removal of 4 bases from V and 5 bases from J, the junction contained 9 bases not matched to a gene. The CDR3 nucleotides read TGTGCCAGAAGCGGGCGCGGGGGTCCCAACGAGCAGTACTTC. It translates to CARSGRGGPNEQYF.

The J gene is TRBJ1-2, the V gene TRBV6-4; D may be TRBD1 (5 bases). The CDR3 contains 15 residues. With 7 bases removed from V and 4 bases from J, the gap between germline ends came to 19 bases. Germline V CDR1 and CDR2: MRHNA, SNTAGT. The CDR3 loop is CASTLTTTDLYGYTF. The CDR3 DNA reads TGTGCCAGCACCTTGACGACGACAGACCTCTATGGCTACACCTTC.

This clone was found a few times. J is TRBJ1-3 and V is TRBV27; D unresolved. The CDR3 covers 13 residues. V was clipped by 6 bases and J by 0 bases, with 6 bases between them. Germline V CDR1 and CDR2: MNHEY, SMNVEV (reference sequence). The CDR3 loop reads CASRRNSGNTIYF. The CDR3 DNA reads as TGTGCCAGCAGGCGAAACTCTGGAAACACCATATATTTT.

The chain has TRBV28 and TRBJ2-2, with 8 positions matching TRBD2. Germline CDR1 MDHEN, CDR2 SYDVKM. J was trimmed by 5 bases and V by 6 bases; bases with no gene match: 8. This CDR3 comprises 15 residues. For the CDR3, the DNA is TGTGCCAGCAGCCAAGGGACTAGAGAGACCGGGGAGCTGTTTTTT. This encodes CASSQGTRETGELFF.